The 24 T cell receptor beta chains given below trace back to one sample, sequenced in a study of shared clonotypes between healthy human individuals. Libraries were prepared by immunoSEQ multiplex PCR; TCRdb keeps only in-frame clonotypes and omits some of them. The sample shows about 510,000 clones, about 96% of them seen only once. Sequenced sample: naive CD4+ T cells sorted from blood. Subset here: CD45RA+ positively selected. These receptors all stem from a woman between 25 and 40 years old in good health.

The chain links TRBV28 to TRBJ2-7, with 7 nucleotides matching TRBD1. The length of the CDR3 is 17 residues. In germline, CDR1 is MDHEN, CDR2 SYDVKM. With 3 bases clipped from V and 2 bases from J, the junction kept 13 bases outside the gene matches. The CDR3 is CASSFITSGQATYEQYF. CDR3 in DNA: TGTGCCAGCAGTTTTATTACCAGTGGACAGGCAACCTACGAGCAGTACTTC.

The rearrangement joins TRBV5-1 to TRBJ1-1, with 7 bases fitting TRBD1. The V gene's germline CDR1 is SGHRS and CDR2 YFSETQ. With V trimmed by 4 bases and J by 6 bases, 6 bases remained unmatched. The CDR3 is made up of 13 amino acids. The CDR3 protein is CASSTTGDAEAFF. CDR3 nucleotide sequence: TGCGCCAGCAGCACTACAGGGGACGCTGAAGCTTTCTTT. Full variable domain (remainder filled in from reference TRBV5-1 and TRBJ1-1): KAGVTQTPRYLIKTRGQQVTLSCSPISGHRSVSWYQQTPGQGLQFLFEYFSETQRNKGNFPGRFSGRQFSNSRSEMNVSTLELGDSALYLCASSTTGDAEAFFGQGTRLTVV.

This chain links TRBV29-1 with TRBJ2-7; 14 bases match TRBD2. CDR3 length equals 19 residues. The ends lost 6 bases at V and 4 bases at J; junction bases unmatched: 20. The germline gives CDR1 SQVTM, CDR2 ANQGSEA. This CDR3 reads CSVVGPGTSGRTIKYEQYF. The CDR3, as DNA: TGCAGCGTGGTGGGACCCGGGACTAGCGGGAGAACGATAAAGTACGAGCAGTACTTC.

This sequence joins TRBV28 and TRBJ2-7; tentative D call: TRBD1 (5 bases). Germline values: CDR1 MDHEN, CDR2 SYDVKM. The V and J ends lost 10 bases and 1 base respectively, with 14 bases between them. The length of the CDR3 is 13 residues. CDR3 in amino acids: CANSTQGSYEQYF. The DNA for the CDR3 is TGTGCCAACAGCACTCAGGGATCCTACGAGCAGTACTTC.

The rearrangement joins TRBV10-2 to TRBJ1-3, with D possibly being TRBD1 (6 bases). Per the germline V gene, CDR1 is WSHSY and CDR2 is SAAADI. The CDR3 is 15 residues long. Trimming shortened V by 0 bases and J by 4 bases, and 10 bases separated the two germline ends. CDR3 region: CASSESGTIGNTIYF. CDR3 coding DNA: TGCGCCAGCAGTGAGTCAGGGACAATAGGAAACACCATATATTTT.

The chain is built from TRBV30 and TRBJ2-7; no reliable D call. Germline CDR1 and CDR2: GTSNPN and SVGIG (reference sequence). The CDR3 loop spans 14 amino acids. Between the trimmed V and J ends, which lost 2 bases and 4 bases, there was a span of 15 bases. The CDR3 reads CAWSTLLAQYEQYF. CDR3 nucleotides: TGTGCCTGGAGTACACTGCTTGCCCAGTACGAGCAGTACTTC.

The rearrangement links TRBV11-2 to TRBJ2-7; TRBD2 matches at 10 bases. J was trimmed by 5 bases and V by 3 bases; bases with no gene match: 10. Germline values: CDR1 SGHAT, CDR2 FQNNGV. This CDR3 has 16 residues. The CDR3 reads CASSFRVAGGVNEQYF. CDR3 DNA sequence: TGTGCCAGCAGCTTCCGAGTAGCGGGAGGAGTCAACGAGCAGTACTTC.

The chain combines TRBV28 with TRBJ1-1; D unclear. Per the germline V gene, CDR1 is MDHEN and CDR2 is SYDVKM. The CDR3 is 13 amino acids. Trimming took 3 bases from V and 0 from J, leaving 5 bases between them. The chain's CDR3 is CASSLRVNTEAFF. CDR3 nucleotides: TGTGCCAGCAGTTTGAGGGTGAACACTGAAGCTTTCTTT.

The rearrangement links TRBV6-1 to TRBJ2-5; 8 bases map to TRBD2. The CDR3 has 13 amino acids. The germline CDR1 and CDR2 sequences are MNHNS and SASEGT. Losses at the gene ends were 7 bases for V and 5 bases for J; bases not matched to a gene: 6. This CDR3 is CASMVAGGETQYF. CDR3 bases: TGTGCCAGCATGGTTGCGGGAGGTGAGACCCAGTACTTC.

The chain employs TRBV19 and TRBJ2-7, with TRBD2 matching 13 bases. This CDR3 comprises 16 residues. Germline CDR1 LNHDA, CDR2 SQIVND (reference sequence). V lost 5 bases and J lost 4; bases outside the gene matches: 8. CDR3 nucleotides: TGTGCCAGTAGTGCCGCACTAGCGGGAGGGATGTACGAGCAGTACTTC. This codes for CASSAALAGGMYEQYF.

This clone was recorded only once. The chain has TRBV18 and TRBJ1-3; no firm D call. Germline CDR1 reads KGHSH; CDR2 reads LQKENI. The V end lost 2 bases, the J end lost 9 bases, and 14 bases lay between the germline ends. CDR3 length: 14 amino acids. The CDR3 DNA sequence: TGTGCCAGCTCACCAGTAACTAGGGCTCGCACCATATATTTT. Protein sequence: CASSPVTRARTIYF.

The chain links TRBV28 to TRBJ2-1, with no clear D. CDR3 length: 13 residues. Germline CDR1 MDHEN, CDR2 SYDVKM. V was trimmed by 6 bases and J by 3 bases, leaving 9 bases between them. CDR3 amino acids: CASRFRSYNEQFF. DNA for the CDR3: TGTGCCAGCAGGTTCAGGAGCTACAATGAGCAGTTCTTC.

The V call is TRBV6-1, the J call TRBJ2-7; 9 positions match TRBD1. This CDR3 comprises 14 residues. The germline gives CDR1 MNHNS, CDR2 SASEGT. With V trimmed by 7 bases and J by 4 bases, 8 bases remained unmatched. The CDR3 spells CASNPTGGGYEQYF. The CDR3 DNA reads TGTGCCAGCAATCCCACAGGGGGCGGGTACGAGCAGTACTTC.

This rearrangement joins TRBV4-1 to TRBJ2-7; D is uncertain. V lost 5 bases and J 4 bases, leaving 24 bases between the germline ends. CDR3 length equals 17 residues. Germline CDR1 reads MGHRA; CDR2 reads YSYEKL. The CDR3 is CASSSYGYPRLKYEQYF. CDR3 nucleotides: TGCGCCAGCAGCTCCTACGGTTATCCGCGCCTGAAATACGAGCAGTACTTC.

This sequence joins TRBV28 and TRBJ1-2, with 10 positions matching TRBD1. The CDR3 length is 13 residues. Germline V gene sequence: CDR1 MDHEN, CDR2 SYDVKM. J gave up 7 bases and V 6 bases, and 5 bases lay outside the gene matches. The CDR3 loop reads CASSGTGVFGYTF. CDR3 in DNA: TGTGCCAGCAGCGGGACAGGGGTGTTTGGCTACACCTTC.

The chain has TRBV4-1 and TRBJ2-5, with D uncertain. The J call may be incorrect, as the DNA end agrees better with TRBJ2-7. The CDR3 runs 14 residues. CDR1 is MGHRA, CDR2 YSYEKL, per germline. Here the CDR3 reads CASSQELRRDEQYF. CDR3 nucleotides: TGCGCCAGCAGCCAAGAGTTGAGAAGGGACGAGCAGTACTTC.

This rearrangement joins TRBV9 to TRBJ2-3; 8 bases are shared with TRBD2. J gave up 5 bases and V 4 bases, and 12 bases lay outside the gene matches. CDR1 and CDR2 (germline): SGDLS, YYNGEE. CDR3 length: 16 residues. The CDR3: CASSPGTRYSKDTQYF. The CDR3 coding sequence is TGTGCCAGCAGCCCGGGGACTAGGTATTCCAAAGATACGCAGTATTTT.

J is TRBJ1-6 and V is TRBV9; 7 bases are a match to TRBD1. CDR1 is SGDLS, CDR2 YYNGEE, per germline. V lost 6 bases to trimming and J lost 8 bases; unmatched junction nucleotides: 5. The CDR3 loop spans 13 amino acids. The DNA for the CDR3 is TGTGCCAGCAATCGGGACAGCCATTCACCCCTCCACTTT. This encodes CASNRDSHSPLHF.

This chain joins TRBV28 and TRBJ2-1; D gene uncertain. V lost 2 bases to trimming and J lost 6 bases, with 11 bases between them. The CDR3 has 14 amino acids. CDR1 is MDHEN, CDR2 SYDVKM, per germline. The CDR3 spells CASSLPPLRNEQFF. CDR3 nucleotides: TGTGCCAGCAGTTTACCCCCCCTGCGCAATGAGCAGTTCTTC. The variable domain in full, with the rest retrieved from reference TRBV28 and TRBJ2-1, is DVKVTQSSRYLVKRTGEKVFLECVQDMDHENMFWYRQDPGLGLRLIYFSYDVKMKEKGDIPEGYSVSREKKERFSLILESASTNQTSMYLCASSLPPLRNEQFFGPGTRLTVL.

The gene calls are TRBV29-1 and TRBJ2-2; D possibly uses TRBD1 or TRBD2 (6 bases each). From germline, CDR1 is SQVTM and CDR2 ANQGSEA. The ends were cut back, 4 bases at V and 4 bases at J, with 19 bases in the middle. The CDR3 spans 16 residues. CDR3 amino acids: CSVVAGAEGGTGELFF. CDR3 bases: TGCAGCGTTGTGGCAGGGGCGGAGGGGGGCACCGGGGAGCTGTTTTTT.

The chain links TRBV28 to TRBJ1-4, with a possible D match to TRBD1 (5 bases). Trimming took off 5 bases at V and 6 bases at J, with 10 bases between the two ends. The length of the CDR3 is 13 residues. Looked up from germline, CDR1 is MDHEN and CDR2 is SYDVKM. CDR3 sequence: CASSNGGDEKLFF. The CDR3, as DNA: TGTGCCAGCAGTAATGGGGGAGATGAAAAACTGTTTTTT. Full variable domain (missing parts from reference TRBV28 and TRBJ1-4): DVKVTQSSRYLVKRTGEKVFLECVQDMDHENMFWYRQDPGLGLRLIYFSYDVKMKEKGDIPEGYSVSREKKERFSLILESASTNQTSMYLCASSNGGDEKLFFGSGTQLSVL.

Here the CDR3 DNA reads TGCGCCAGCAGCCCTCTCCGGGCCAACAGGGGGACCGAGCAGTACTTC. Amino acid sequence: CASSPLRANRGTEQYF. The chain carries TRBV4-1 and TRBJ2-7; 8 bases align to TRBD1. V trimming: 4 bases; J trimming: 6 bases; junction bases outside the gene matches: 14. The CDR3 runs 16 residues. CDR1 MGHRA and CDR2 YSYEKL come from the germline V gene.

The chain recombines TRBV28 with TRBJ1-1; D possibly corresponds to TRBD1 (6 bases). The CDR3 has 15 amino acids. The germline CDR1 and CDR2 sequences are MDHEN and SYDVKM. V lost 4 bases to trimming and J lost 4 bases, with 16 bases between them. The chain's CDR3 is CASSSQGRRGTEAFF. The CDR3 bases are TGTGCCAGCAGTTCACAGGGTAGGAGGGGCACTGAAGCTTTCTTT.

The chain is built from TRBV7-8 and TRBJ2-5; TRBD1 aligns across 7 bases. Germline CDR1 is SGHVS and CDR2 is FQNEAQ. V shed 6 bases and J 4 bases; nucleotides not matched to a gene: 5. This CDR3 has 13 residues. CDR3 sequence (DNA): TGTGCCAGCAGTGACAGGGCTGGAGAGACCCAGTACTTC. Protein: CASSDRAGETQYF.